The 4 T cell receptor beta chains presented below share a single source sample, sequenced in a study of T cell repertoires in aging, cancer and after chemotherapy. Rearranged V-D-J TRB sequences were amplified with a mixed TRB-A/B primer pool. From the multiplex PCR reads, TCRdb called clonotypes with MiXCR, one entry per CDR3 protein. The sample includes 13,000 or so distinct CDR3 sequences, under 30% seen only once; the top ten take less than 3%. Amplification of TCR beta used genomic DNA extracted from peripheral blood. The sequencing input was blood. The receptors come from a human donor in good health.

This clonotype was observed a handful of times. The chain is built from TRBV7-9 and TRBJ1-1, with D tentatively TRBD1 (5 bases). Germline CDR1 is SEHNR and CDR2 is FQNEAQ (reference sequence). Trimming left V 2 bases short and J 1 base short, with 8 bases between. This CDR3 spans 14 amino acids. Here the CDR3 reads CASSLSTGNTEAFF. The CDR3 DNA sequence: TGTGCCAGCAGCTTATCAACAGGGAACACTGAAGCTTTCTTT.

V gene TRBV7-4 combines with J gene TRBJ2-5; D gene uncertain. The V gene lost 2 bases and the J gene lost 5 bases, with 15 bases spanning the gap. Germline CDR1 is SGHVT and CDR2 is SQSDAQ. The CDR3 is made up of 15 amino acids. Written as DNA, the CDR3 is TGTGCCAGCAGCTTACCTCTCCGGGCCGATGAGACCCAGTACTTC. Amino acid sequence: CASSLPLRADETQYF. The variable domain in full, completed from reference TRBV7-4 and TRBJ2-5, reads GAGVSQSPRYKVAKRGRDVALRCDSISGHVTLYWYRQTLGQGSEVLTYSQSDAQRDKSGRPSGRFSAERPERSVSTLKIQRTEQGDSAVYLCASSLPLRADETQYFGPGTRLLVL.

The CDR3 sequence: CSAAVVRYTF. The CDR3 coding sequence is TGCAGTGCCGCGGTCGTCCGCTACACCTTC. The chain employs TRBV20-1 and TRBJ1-2; D is unresolved. This CDR3 region has 10 residues. From germline, CDR1 is DFQATT and CDR2 SNEGSKA (reference sequence). V was trimmed by 6 bases and J by 9 bases, leaving 11 bases between them.

This clonotype has only a few counts. J is TRBJ2-3 and V is TRBV19, with TRBD1 matching 7 bases. This CDR3 spans 16 amino acids. The trim removed 4 bases at V and 0 bases at J, leaving 7 bases unmatched. Germline loops: CDR1 LNHDA, CDR2 SQIVND (reference sequence). The CDR3: CASSSQQGSSTDTQYF. The CDR3 DNA follows: TGTGCCAGTAGTAGCCAACAGGGGAGTAGCACAGATACGCAGTATTTT.